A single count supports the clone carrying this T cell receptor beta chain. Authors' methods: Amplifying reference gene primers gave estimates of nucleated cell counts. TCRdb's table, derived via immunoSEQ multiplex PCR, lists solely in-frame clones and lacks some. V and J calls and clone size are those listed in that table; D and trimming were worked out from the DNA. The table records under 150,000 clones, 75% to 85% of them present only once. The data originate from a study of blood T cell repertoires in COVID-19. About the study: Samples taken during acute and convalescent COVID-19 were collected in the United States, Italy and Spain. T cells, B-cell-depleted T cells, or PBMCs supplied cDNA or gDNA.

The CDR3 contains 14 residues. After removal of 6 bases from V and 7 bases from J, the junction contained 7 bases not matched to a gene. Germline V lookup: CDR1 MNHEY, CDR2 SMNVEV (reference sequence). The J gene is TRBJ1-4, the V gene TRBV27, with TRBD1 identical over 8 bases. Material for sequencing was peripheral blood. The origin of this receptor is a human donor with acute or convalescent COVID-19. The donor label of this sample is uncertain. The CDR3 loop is CASSLRQGREKLFF. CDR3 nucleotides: TGTGCCAGCAGCTTACGACAGGGGCGTGAAAAACTGTTTTTT.